Listed here are 22 T cell receptor beta chains from one sample, sequenced in a study of CXCR3-negative and CXCR3-positive naive CD8 T cells. Study conclusions and caveats: A higher hydrophobicity marked the TRB CDR3s of CXCR3-positive naive cells versus CXCR3-negative naive cells.

These receptors lack a known antigen. UMI-labeled 5' RACE yielded the TRB cDNA libraries. TCRdb re-called the 5' RACE reads and shows each CDR3 protein once, DNA omitted. The sample includes under 150,000 distinct CDR3 sequences. Specimen: naive CXCR3+ CD8+ T cells from blood. Subset here: CD45RO-CCR7+CD27+CD95- naive CD8+ T cells expressing CXCR3 (TNR3+). These receptors came from a human donor in good health. Some clones in this sample may be carry-over from other donors' samples.

The V gene is TRBV12-3 or TRBV12-4, the J gene TRBJ2-7; TCRdb gives TRBD1 as the D gene, but with no DNA this cannot be confirmed. The CDR3 loop spans 13 amino acids. The CDR3: CASRQTASYEQYF.

The chain couples TRBV7-8 to TRBJ1-4; TCRdb reports TRBD1, a call that lacks DNA to check it against. From germline, CDR1 is SGHVS and CDR2 FQNEAQ. The CDR3 loop spans 15 amino acids. The CDR3 loop is CASSLAGTLREKLFF.

The chain employs TRBV28 and TRBJ1-5; TCRdb gives TRBD1 as the D gene, but with no DNA this cannot be confirmed. The CDR3 is made up of 15 amino acids. Germline CDR1 reads MDHEN; CDR2 reads SYDVKM. This CDR3 is CASSLRQISNQPQHF.

This rearrangement joins TRBV15 to TRBJ1-5. Germline-derived CDR1 and CDR2 are LNHNV and YYDKDF (reference sequence). The CDR3 is made up of 15 amino acids. The CDR3 protein is CATSRDKGMWQPQHF.

The CDR3 spells CASSTRTGHRETTEAFF. The rearrangement joins TRBV7-8 to TRBJ1-1. Looked up from germline, CDR1 is SGHVS and CDR2 is FQNEAQ. The CDR3 runs 17 residues.

The V gene is TRBV6-5, the J gene TRBJ2-7. The CDR3 runs to 13 residues. The germline CDR1 and CDR2 sequences are MNHEY and SVGAGI. CDR3 residues: CASEGGLGNEQYF.

This chain links TRBV9 with TRBJ1-2. The CDR3 spans 14 residues. CDR1 SGDLS and CDR2 YYNGEE come from the germline V gene. CDR3 protein: CASSVAETSYGYTF.

The V and J genes are TRBV7-8 and TRBJ2-2; without DNA, the TCRdb call of TRBD2 cannot be checked. This CDR3 contains 15 residues. Germline CDR1 and CDR2: SGHVS and FQNEAQ. CDR3 amino acids: CASSLLAGVPGELFF. Drawing the rest from reference TRBV7-8 and TRBJ2-2, the complete variable domain is GAGVSQSPRYKVAKRGQDVALRCDPISGHVSLFWYQQALGQGPEFLTYFQNEAQLDKSGLPSDRFFAERPEGSVSTLKIQRTQQEDSAVYLCASSLLAGVPGELFFGEGSRLTVL.

The V call is TRBV7-8, the J call TRBJ2-2; TCRdb proposes TRBD1, but this gene call is untestable without DNA. Germline values: CDR1 SGHVS, CDR2 FQNEAQ. The CDR3 contains 17 residues. The CDR3 spells CASSGDRNEANTGELFF.

The chain employs TRBV5-4 and TRBJ2-5; TCRdb picks TRBD2, but there is no DNA to check that call. This CDR3 has 14 amino acids. Germline V gives CDR1 SGHNT, CDR2 YYREEE (reference sequence). CDR3 protein: CASSLASGRETQYF.

The CDR3 sequence: CASAPFGSSYNEQFF. The chain employs TRBV7-9 and TRBJ2-1; TCRdb's D gene call, TRBD1, goes unchecked for lack of DNA. The CDR3 totals 15 residues. Looked up from germline, CDR1 is SEHNR and CDR2 is FQNEAQ (reference sequence).

The V call is TRBV5-1, the J call TRBJ2-3; no DNA is available, so the TRBD1 call from TCRdb remains unchecked. The CDR3 extends over 17 amino acids. Per the germline V gene, CDR1 is SGHRS and CDR2 is YFSETQ. CDR3 sequence reads: CASSYQETGGVTDTQYF.

The V and J genes are TRBV19 and TRBJ1-1; there is no DNA to check the TCRdb D call of TRBD1. Per the germline V gene, CDR1 is LNHDA and CDR2 is SQIVND (reference sequence). This CDR3 region has 13 residues. The CDR3 here is CASKARGRTEAFF.

The V and J genes are TRBV7-9 and TRBJ2-7. CDR1 is SEHNR and CDR2 is FQNEAQ in the germline V gene (reference sequence). CDR3 length: 13 amino acids. The CDR3 sequence is CASSPRGSYEQYF.

This chain uses TRBV29-1 with TRBJ1-1; the TCRdb call, TRBD1, lacks DNA for checking. Looked up from germline, CDR1 is SQVTM and CDR2 is ANQGSEA. The CDR3 is 14 residues long. The CDR3 reads CSETPGQGGTEAFF.

The genes are TRBV20-1 and TRBJ2-5; checking the TCRdb D call of TRBD2 is not possible without DNA. The CDR3 is 14 amino acids. Germline V CDR1 and CDR2: DFQATT, SNEGSKA (reference sequence). The CDR3 region is CSARGLAGHETQYF.

V is TRBV29-1 and J is TRBJ2-1; with no DNA, the TCRdb D assignment of TRBD1 cannot be verified. From germline, CDR1 is SQVTM and CDR2 ANQGSEA. CDR3 length: 14 amino acids. This CDR3 is CSVMGQGAYNEQFF.

The CDR3 region is CSARDYNSGSNTGELFF. V is TRBV20-1 and J is TRBJ2-2; TCRdb's D call of TRBD2 is untestable without DNA. This CDR3 region has 17 residues. Germline V CDR1 and CDR2: DFQATT, SNEGSKA (reference sequence).

V usage is TRBV12-3 or TRBV12-4 and J usage is TRBJ1-1; the TRBD1 assignment by TCRdb is unverifiable without DNA. The CDR3 sequence is 12 residues long. CDR3 region: CASSHGTDEAFF.

V usage is TRBV20-1 and J usage is TRBJ2-1; the D call from TCRdb, TRBD1, cannot be confirmed without DNA. The CDR3 loop spans 15 amino acids. In germline, CDR1 is DFQATT, CDR2 SNEGSKA (reference sequence). The CDR3 spells CSARSDRPPNNEQFF.

J is TRBJ2-2 and V is TRBV29-1; the TRBD1 assignment by TCRdb is unverifiable without DNA. The CDR3 runs 12 residues. In germline, CDR1 is SQVTM, CDR2 ANQGSEA. The CDR3 sequence is CSGTGGAGELFF.

The V and J genes are TRBV7-9 and TRBJ1-1; as DNA is missing, the TRBD1 call by TCRdb cannot be tested. CDR3 size: 17 residues. CDR1 is SEHNR and CDR2 is FQNEAQ in the germline V gene (reference sequence). The chain's CDR3 is CASSLLGQGPLNTEAFF.